This is a list of T cell receptor beta chains from one sample in a study of CXCR3-negative and CXCR3-positive naive CD8 T cells. TCRdb reprocessed the 5' RACE reads and stores each CDR3 protein as one record, lacking DNA. Its listing shows some 50,000 distinct CDR3 sequences. The sequenced material came from naive CXCR3+ CD8+ T cells from blood. The source is a human donor in good health. Some clones in this sample may be carry-over from other donors' samples. CDR3s include the opening cysteine and the closing phenylalanine or tryptophan. Each record gives: V gene, J gene, CDR3 protein.

v_gene: TRBV29-1; j_gene: TRBJ2-2; CDR3aa: CSVGGTGSGELFF
v_gene: TRBV7-7; j_gene: TRBJ2-1; CDR3aa: CASSQLAGFHEQFF
v_gene: TRBV12-3/TRBV12-4; j_gene: TRBJ2-3; CDR3aa: CASSMTSGGADTQYF
v_gene: TRBV7-8; j_gene: TRBJ1-2; CDR3aa: CASSPAADGYTF
v_gene: TRBV12-5; j_gene: TRBJ2-1; CDR3aa: CASGGQGALDEQFF
v_gene: TRBV28; j_gene: TRBJ1-5; CDR3aa: CASSLWRGGNQPQHF
v_gene: TRBV11-3; j_gene: TRBJ2-2; CDR3aa: CASSSPGQGAGGGLFF
v_gene: TRBV28; j_gene: TRBJ2-5; CDR3aa: CASSLFGGSGDVETQYF
v_gene: TRBV4-2; j_gene: TRBJ2-1; CDR3aa: CASSQRGTGGYNEQFF
v_gene: TRBV12-5; j_gene: TRBJ1-3; CDR3aa: CASGLVPTGTSQRNGNTIYF
v_gene: TRBV4-3; j_gene: TRBJ2-7; CDR3aa: CASSQDRAGEQYF
v_gene: TRBV29-1; j_gene: TRBJ1-1; CDR3aa: CSVEVGGKGEAFF
v_gene: TRBV29-1; j_gene: TRBJ1-2; CDR3aa: CSVGPSAYGYTF
v_gene: TRBV6-2/TRBV6-3; j_gene: TRBJ2-3; CDR3aa: CASSYSKAFGGGNTDTQYF